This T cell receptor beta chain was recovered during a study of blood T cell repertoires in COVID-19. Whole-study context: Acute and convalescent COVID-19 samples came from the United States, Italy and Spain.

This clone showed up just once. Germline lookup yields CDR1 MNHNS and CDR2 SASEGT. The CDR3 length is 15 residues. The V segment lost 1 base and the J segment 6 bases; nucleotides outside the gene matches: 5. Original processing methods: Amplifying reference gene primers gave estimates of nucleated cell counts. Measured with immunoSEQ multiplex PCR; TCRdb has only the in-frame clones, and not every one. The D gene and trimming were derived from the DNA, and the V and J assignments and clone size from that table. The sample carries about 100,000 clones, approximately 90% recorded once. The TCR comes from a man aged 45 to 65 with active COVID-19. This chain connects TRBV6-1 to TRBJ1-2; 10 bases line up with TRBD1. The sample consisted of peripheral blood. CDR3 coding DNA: TGTGCCAGCAGTGAAGTTAGGACAGGGGGGAATGGCTACACCTTC. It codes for CASSEVRTGGNGYTF.